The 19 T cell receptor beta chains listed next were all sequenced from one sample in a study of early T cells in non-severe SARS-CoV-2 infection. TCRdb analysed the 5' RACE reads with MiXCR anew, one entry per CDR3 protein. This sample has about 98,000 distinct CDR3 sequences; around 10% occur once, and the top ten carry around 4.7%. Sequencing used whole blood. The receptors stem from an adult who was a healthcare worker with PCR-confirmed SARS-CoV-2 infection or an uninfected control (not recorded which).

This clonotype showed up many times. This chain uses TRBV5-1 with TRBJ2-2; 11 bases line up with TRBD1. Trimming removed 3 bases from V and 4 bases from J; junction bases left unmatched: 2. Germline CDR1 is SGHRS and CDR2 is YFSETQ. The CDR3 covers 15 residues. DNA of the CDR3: TGCGCCAGCAGCTCGGACAGGGGGCGCACCGGGGAGCTGTTTTTT. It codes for CASSSDRGRTGELFF. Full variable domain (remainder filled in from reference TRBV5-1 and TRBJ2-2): KAGVTQTPRYLIKTRGQQVTLSCSPISGHRSVSWYQQTPGQGLQFLFEYFSETQRNKGNFPGRFSGRQFSNSRSEMNVSTLELGDSALYLCASSSDRGRTGELFFGEGSRLTVL.

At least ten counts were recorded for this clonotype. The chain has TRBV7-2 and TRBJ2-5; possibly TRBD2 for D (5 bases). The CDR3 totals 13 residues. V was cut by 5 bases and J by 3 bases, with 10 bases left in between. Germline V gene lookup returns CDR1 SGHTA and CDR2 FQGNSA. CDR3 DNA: TGTGCCAGCAGCCTCGGACTGAAAGAGACCCAGTACTTC. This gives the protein CASSLGLKETQYF.

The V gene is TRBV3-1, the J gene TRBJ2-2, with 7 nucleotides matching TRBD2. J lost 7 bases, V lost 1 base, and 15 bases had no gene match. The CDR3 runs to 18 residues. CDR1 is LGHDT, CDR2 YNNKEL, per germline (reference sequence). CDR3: CASSQGTRESLRSGELFF. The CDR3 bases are TGTGCCAGCAGCCAAGGGACTAGAGAGTCCCTACGGAGCGGGGAGCTGTTTTTT.

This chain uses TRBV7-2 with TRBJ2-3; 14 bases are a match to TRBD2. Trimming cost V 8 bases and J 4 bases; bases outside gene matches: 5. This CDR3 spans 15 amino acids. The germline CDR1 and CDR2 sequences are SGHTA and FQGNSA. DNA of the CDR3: TGTGCCAGCCAACAGGGACTAGCGGGGGCAGATACGCAGTATTTT. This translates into CASQQGLAGADTQYF.

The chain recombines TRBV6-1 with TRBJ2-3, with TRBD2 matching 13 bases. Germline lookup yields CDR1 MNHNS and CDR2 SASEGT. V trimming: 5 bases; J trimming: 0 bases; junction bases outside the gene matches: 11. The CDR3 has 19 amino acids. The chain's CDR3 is CASSSTPGLAGTSTDTQYF. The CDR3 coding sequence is TGTGCCAGCAGTTCTACGCCGGGACTAGCGGGAACTAGCACAGATACGCAGTATTTT.

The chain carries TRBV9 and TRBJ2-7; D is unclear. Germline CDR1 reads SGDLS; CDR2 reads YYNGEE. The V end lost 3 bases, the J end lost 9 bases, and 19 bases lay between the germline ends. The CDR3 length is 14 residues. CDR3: CASSARYGDPVQYF. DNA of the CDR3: TGTGCCAGCAGCGCTCGGTACGGTGATCCGGTGCAGTACTTC.

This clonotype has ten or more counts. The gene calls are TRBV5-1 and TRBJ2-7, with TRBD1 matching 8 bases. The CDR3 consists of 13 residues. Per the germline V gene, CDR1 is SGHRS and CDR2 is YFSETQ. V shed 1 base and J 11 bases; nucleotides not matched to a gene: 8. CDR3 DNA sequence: TGCGCCAGCAGCTTGAGCCAGGGGGCAAATAAGTACTTC. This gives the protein CASSLSQGANKYF.

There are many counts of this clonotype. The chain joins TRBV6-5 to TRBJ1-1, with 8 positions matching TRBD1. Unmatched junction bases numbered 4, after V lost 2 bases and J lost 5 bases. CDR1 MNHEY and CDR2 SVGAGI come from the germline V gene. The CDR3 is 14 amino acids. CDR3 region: CASSYPGGSTEAFF. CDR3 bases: TGTGCCAGCAGTTACCCAGGGGGCTCAACTGAAGCTTTCTTT.

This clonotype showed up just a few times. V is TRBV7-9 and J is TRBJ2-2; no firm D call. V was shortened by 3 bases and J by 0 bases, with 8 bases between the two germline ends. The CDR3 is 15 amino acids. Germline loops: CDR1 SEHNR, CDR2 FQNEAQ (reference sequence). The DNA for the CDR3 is TGTGCCAGCAGCTTCTGGAAACCGAACACCGGGGAGCTGTTTTTT. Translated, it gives CASSFWKPNTGELFF. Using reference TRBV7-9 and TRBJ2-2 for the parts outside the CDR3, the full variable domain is DTGVSQNPRHKITKRGQNVTFRCDPISEHNRLYWYRQTLGQGPEFLTYFQNEAQLEKSRLLSDRFSAERPKGSFSTLEIQRTEQGDSAMYLCASSFWKPNTGELFFGEGSRLTVL.

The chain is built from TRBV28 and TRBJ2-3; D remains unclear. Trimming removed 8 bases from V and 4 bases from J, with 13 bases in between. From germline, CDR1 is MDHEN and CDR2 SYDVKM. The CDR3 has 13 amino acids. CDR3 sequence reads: CASRRTMADTQYF. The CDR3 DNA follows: TGTGCCAGCCGCAGGACGATGGCAGATACGCAGTATTTT. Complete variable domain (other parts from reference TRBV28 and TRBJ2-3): DVKVTQSSRYLVKRTGEKVFLECVQDMDHENMFWYRQDPGLGLRLIYFSYDVKMKEKGDIPEGYSVSREKKERFSLILESASTNQTSMYLCASRRTMADTQYFGPGTRLTVL.

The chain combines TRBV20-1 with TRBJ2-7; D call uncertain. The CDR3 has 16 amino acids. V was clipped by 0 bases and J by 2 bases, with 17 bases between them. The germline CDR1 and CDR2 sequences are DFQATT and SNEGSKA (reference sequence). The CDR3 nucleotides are TGCAGTGCTAGAGACTTTAAGGGCCCTACGCCCTACGAGCAGTACTTC. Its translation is CSARDFKGPTPYEQYF.

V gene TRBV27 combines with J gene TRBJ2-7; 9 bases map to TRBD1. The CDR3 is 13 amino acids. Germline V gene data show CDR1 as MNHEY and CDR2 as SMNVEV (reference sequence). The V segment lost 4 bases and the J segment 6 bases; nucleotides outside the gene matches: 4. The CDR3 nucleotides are TGTGCCAGCAGTTCACGGACAGGGGTCGAGCAGTACTTC. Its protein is CASSSRTGVEQYF.

CDR3 residues: CASSPWGVSGTEAFF. DNA for the CDR3: TGTGCCAGCAGTCCATGGGGGGTCTCAGGCACTGAAGCTTTCTTT. The chain employs TRBV7-9 and TRBJ1-1; a weak D match, TRBD1 (5 bases). Germline V gene sequence: CDR1 SEHNR, CDR2 FQNEAQ (reference sequence). The CDR3 runs to 15 residues. Trimming left V 6 bases short and J 4 bases short, with 18 bases between. Full variable domain (missing parts from reference TRBV7-9 and TRBJ1-1): DTGVSQNPRHKITKRGQNVTFRCDPISEHNRLYWYRQTLGQGPEFLTYFQNEAQLEKSRLLSDRFSAERPKGSFSTLEIQRTEQGDSAMYLCASSPWGVSGTEAFFGQGTRLTVV.

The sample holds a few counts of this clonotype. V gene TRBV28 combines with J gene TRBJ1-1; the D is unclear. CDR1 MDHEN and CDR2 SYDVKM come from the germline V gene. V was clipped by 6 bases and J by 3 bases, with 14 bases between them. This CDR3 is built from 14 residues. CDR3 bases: TGTGCCAGCAGCAGGCTACGTGGGGACACTGAAGCTTTCTTT. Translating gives CASSRLRGDTEAFF.

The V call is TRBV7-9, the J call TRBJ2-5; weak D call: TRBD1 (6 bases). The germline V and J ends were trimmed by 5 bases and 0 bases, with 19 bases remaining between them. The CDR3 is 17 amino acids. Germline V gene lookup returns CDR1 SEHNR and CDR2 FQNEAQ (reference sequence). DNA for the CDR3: TGTGCCAGCAGCCCGAGTTTTGGGGGCCCCTACCAAGAGACCCAGTACTTC. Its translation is CASSPSFGGPYQETQYF. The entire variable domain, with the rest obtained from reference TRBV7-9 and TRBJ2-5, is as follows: DTGVSQNPRHKITKRGQNVTFRCDPISEHNRLYWYRQTLGQGPEFLTYFQNEAQLEKSRLLSDRFSAERPKGSFSTLEIQRTEQGDSAMYLCASSPSFGGPYQETQYFGPGTRLLVL.

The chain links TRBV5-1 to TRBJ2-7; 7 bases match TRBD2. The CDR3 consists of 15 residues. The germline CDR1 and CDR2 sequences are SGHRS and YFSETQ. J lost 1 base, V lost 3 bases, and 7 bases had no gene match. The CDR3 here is CASSSSGLASYEQYF. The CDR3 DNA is TGCGCCAGCAGCTCTAGCGGTTTGGCGTCCTACGAGCAGTACTTC.

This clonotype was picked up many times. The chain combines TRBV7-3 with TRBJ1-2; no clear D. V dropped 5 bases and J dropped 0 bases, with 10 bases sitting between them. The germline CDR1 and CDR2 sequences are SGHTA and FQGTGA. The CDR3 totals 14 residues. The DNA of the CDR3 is TGTGCCAGCAGCCAGGCCAATACTAACTATGGCTACACCTTC. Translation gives CASSQANTNYGYTF.

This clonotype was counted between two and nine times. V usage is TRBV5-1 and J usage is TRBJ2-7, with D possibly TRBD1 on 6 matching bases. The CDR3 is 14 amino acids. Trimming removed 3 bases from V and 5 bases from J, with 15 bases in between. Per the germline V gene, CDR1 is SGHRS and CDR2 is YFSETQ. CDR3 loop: CASSSRTGLDEQYF. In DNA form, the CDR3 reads TGCGCCAGCAGCTCGAGAACAGGGCTGGACGAGCAGTACTTC.

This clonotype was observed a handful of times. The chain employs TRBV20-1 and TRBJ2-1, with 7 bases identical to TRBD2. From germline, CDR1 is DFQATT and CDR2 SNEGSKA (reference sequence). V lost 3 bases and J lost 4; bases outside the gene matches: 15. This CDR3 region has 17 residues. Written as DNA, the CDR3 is TGCAGTGCTAGGGCTAGCGGAGGACGGGGTATTTACAATGAGCAGTTCTTC. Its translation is CSARASGGRGIYNEQFF.